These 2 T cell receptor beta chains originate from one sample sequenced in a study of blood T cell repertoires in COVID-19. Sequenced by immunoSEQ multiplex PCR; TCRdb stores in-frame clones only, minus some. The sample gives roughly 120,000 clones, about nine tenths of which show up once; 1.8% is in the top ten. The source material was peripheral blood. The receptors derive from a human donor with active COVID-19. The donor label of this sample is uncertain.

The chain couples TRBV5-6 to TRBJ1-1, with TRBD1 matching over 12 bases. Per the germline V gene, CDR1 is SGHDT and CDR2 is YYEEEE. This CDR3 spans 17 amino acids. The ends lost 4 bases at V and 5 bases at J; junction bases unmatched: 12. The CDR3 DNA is TGTGCCAGCAGCGCCGGATCGGGGGACAGGGGGCAAACTGAAGCTTTCTTT. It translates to CASSAGSGDRGQTEAFF.

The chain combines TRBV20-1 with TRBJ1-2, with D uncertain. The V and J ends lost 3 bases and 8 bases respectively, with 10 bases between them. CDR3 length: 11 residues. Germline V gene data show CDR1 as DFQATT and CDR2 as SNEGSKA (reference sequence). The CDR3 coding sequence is TGCAGTGCTAGGGAGACGCCAGGCTACACCTTC. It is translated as CSARETPGYTF.